Listed here are 22 T cell receptor beta chains from one sample, sequenced in a study of blood T cell repertoires in COVID-19. Clones were read by immunoSEQ multiplex PCR, and TCRdb kept only the in-frame ones, dropping some. The profile covers around 95,000 clones, with about 84% appearing a single time and about 13% taken by the ten largest. Sample: peripheral blood. The receptors derive from a human donor in a cohort sampled during active COVID-19.

Of note for this clone: The junction departs from the called germline gene at one end, perhaps through a read error. V gene TRBV7-7 combines with J gene TRBJ2-5; D is ambiguous. This CDR3 region has 13 residues. Germline lookup yields CDR1 SSHAT and CDR2 FNYEAQ (reference sequence). The CDR3 is CASSLLQKETQYF. The CDR3 DNA is TGTGCTAGCAGCTTACTACAGAAAGAGACCCAGTACTTC.

This chain uses TRBV19 with TRBJ1-4; the D gene is possibly TRBD1 (5 bases). The V gene's germline CDR1 is LNHDA and CDR2 SQIVND (reference sequence). Trimming took 0 bases from V and 10 from J, leaving 12 bases between them. The CDR3 is 14 residues long. Here the CDR3 reads CASSIEQPGGKLFF. The CDR3, as DNA: TGTGCCAGTAGTATAGAACAGCCCGGGGGAAAACTGTTTTTT.

This sequence joins TRBV5-4 and TRBJ1-2, with TRBD1 identical over 8 bases. J was trimmed by 2 bases and V by 4 bases; bases with no gene match: 7. Germline CDR1 and CDR2: SGHNT and YYREEE (reference sequence). The CDR3 is made up of 15 amino acids. In DNA, the CDR3 is TGTGCCAGCAGCCCCGAGGACAGGGTGAACTATGGCTACACCTTC. It is translated as CASSPEDRVNYGYTF. Supplemented by reference TRBV5-4 and TRBJ1-2, the full variable domain reads ETGVTQSPTHLIKTRGQQVTLRCSSQSGHNTVSWYQQALGQGPQFIFQYYREEENGRGNFPPRFSGLQFPNYSSELNVNALELDDSALYLCASSPEDRVNYGYTFGSGTRLTVV.

The chain joins TRBV5-6 to TRBJ1-6; TRBD1 agrees at 10 bases. The V segment lost 4 bases and the J segment 11 bases; nucleotides outside the gene matches: 3. The CDR3 runs to 13 residues. The germline CDR1 and CDR2 sequences are SGHDT and YYEEEE. CDR3 region: CASSPGQGAPLHF. For the CDR3, the DNA is TGTGCCAGCAGCCCTGGACAGGGGGCACCCCTCCACTTT. Combining the CDR3 with reference TRBV5-6 and TRBJ1-6 gives the whole variable domain DAGVTQSPTHLIKTRGQQVTLRCSPKSGHDTVSWYQQALGQGPQFIFQYYEEEERQRGNFPDRFSGHQFPNYSSELNVNALLLGDSALYLCASSPGQGAPLHFGNGTRLTVT.

This CDR3 reads CASSVQITGELFF. As DNA, the CDR3 is TGCGCCAGCAGCGTGCAGATCACCGGGGAGCTGTTTTTT. The J gene is TRBJ2-2, the V gene TRBV5-1, with D uncertain. V gave up 4 bases and J gave up 4 bases, with 8 bases separating them. From germline, CDR1 is SGHRS and CDR2 YFSETQ. This CDR3 has 13 amino acids.

The chain joins TRBV3-1 (or the pseudogene TRBV3-2) to TRBJ2-2, with D possibly being TRBD2 (6 bases). Trimming removed 1 base from V and 4 bases from J, with 10 bases in between. This CDR3 region has 15 residues. CDR1 is LGHDT and CDR2 is YNNKEL in the germline V gene (reference sequence). The CDR3 reads CASSQGVSGTGELFF. The CDR3 coding sequence is TGTGCCAGCAGCCAAGGGGTTAGCGGCACCGGGGAGCTGTTTTTT.

The chain recombines TRBV25-1 with TRBJ1-4, with D unresolved. The germline V gene encodes CDR1 MGHDK and CDR2 SYGVNS. CDR3 length equals 16 residues. Trimming took off 4 bases at V and 4 bases at J, with 16 bases between the two ends. The CDR3 DNA reads TGTGCCAGCAGTGGGTTCCGCTCAGGTATTAATGAAAAACTGTTTTTT. Translated, it gives CASSGFRSGINEKLFF.

The rearrangement links TRBV5-4 to TRBJ1-3; no reliable D call. The CDR3 length is 15 residues. Trimming cost V 0 bases and J 2 bases, with 9 bases left between them. Germline values: CDR1 SGHNT, CDR2 YYREEE (reference sequence). The CDR3 sequence is CASSLGSGAGNTIYF. In nucleotides, the CDR3 is TGTGCCAGCAGCTTGGGATCGGGAGCTGGAAACACCATATATTTT.

J is TRBJ1-1 and V is TRBV19; D remains ambiguous. CDR1 is LNHDA and CDR2 is SQIVND in the germline V gene (reference sequence). The length of the CDR3 is 16 residues. V lost 1 base and J 4 bases, leaving 16 bases between the germline ends. CDR3 amino acids: CASSIVGGRGPTEAFF. The CDR3 DNA sequence: TGTGCCAGTAGTATAGTGGGAGGGCGAGGACCCACTGAAGCTTTCTTT.

Only one count was recorded for this clone. The chain is built from TRBV5-1 and TRBJ2-2, with a possible D match to TRBD1 (6 bases). CDR1 and CDR2 from the germline V gene are SGHRS and YFSETQ. Trimming took 4 bases from V and 1 from J, leaving 11 bases between them. The CDR3 runs 15 residues. The DNA of the CDR3 is TGCGCCAGCAGCCTCGGACAGCAGAACACCGGGGAGCTGTTTTTT. Translating gives CASSLGQQNTGELFF. Drawing the rest from reference TRBV5-1 and TRBJ2-2, the complete variable domain is KAGVTQTPRYLIKTRGQQVTLSCSPISGHRSVSWYQQTPGQGLQFLFEYFSETQRNKGNFPGRFSGRQFSNSRSEMNVSTLELGDSALYLCASSLGQQNTGELFFGEGSRLTVL.

This chain uses TRBV7-8 with TRBJ2-3, with a tentative D call TRBD1 (5 bases). CDR1 SGHVS and CDR2 FQNEAQ come from the germline V gene. V was shortened by 1 base and J by 4 bases, with 12 bases between the two germline ends. This CDR3 contains 15 residues. The CDR3: CASSLVLGRADTQYF. The DNA for the CDR3 is TGTGCCAGCAGCTTAGTTCTCGGCAGGGCAGATACGCAGTATTTT.

The CDR3 sequence: CASSQARGRTYEQYF. As DNA, the CDR3 is TGCGCCAGCAGCCAAGCCAGGGGTCGTACCTACGAGCAGTACTTC. The chain is built from TRBV4-1 and TRBJ2-7, with D maybe TRBD1 (6 bases). Trimming cost V 1 base and J 2 bases, with 12 bases left between them. CDR1 is MGHRA and CDR2 is YSYEKL in the germline V gene. The CDR3 loop spans 15 amino acids.

This chain joins TRBV27 and TRBJ2-7; 15 nucleotides match TRBD2. J was trimmed by 1 base and V by 5 bases; bases with no gene match: 6. CDR1 and CDR2 from the germline V gene are MNHEY and SMNVEV (reference sequence). CDR3 size: 17 residues. The CDR3 sequence is CASSAGTSGGLSYEQYF. The CDR3 nucleotides read TGTGCCAGCAGTGCCGGGACTAGCGGGGGGTTATCCTACGAGCAGTACTTC.

The rearrangement links TRBV20-1 to TRBJ2-7, with TRBD1 matching 8 bases. CDR3 length: 14 residues. The germline V gene has CDR1 DFQATT and CDR2 SNEGSKA (reference sequence). V shed 3 bases and J 2 bases; nucleotides not matched to a gene: 6. CDR3 nucleotide sequence: TGCAGTGCTAGTGGTCGGACAGGGACCTACGAGCAGTACTTC. Amino acids: CSASGRTGTYEQYF.

The gene calls are TRBV19 and TRBJ1-6; maybe TRBD1 (5 bases). Per germline, CDR1 LNHDA and CDR2 SQIVND (reference sequence). Trimming took off 4 bases at V and 8 bases at J, with 12 bases between the two ends. The CDR3 spans 14 residues. CDR3 loop: CASSNRQPDSPLHF. The CDR3 coding sequence is TGTGCCAGTAGTAATAGACAGCCGGATTCACCCCTCCACTTT.

The chain links TRBV19 to TRBJ2-7; 10 bases are a match to TRBD1. After removal of 5 bases from V and 3 bases from J, the junction contained 4 bases not matched to a gene. The CDR3 loop spans 14 amino acids. The V gene's germline CDR1 is LNHDA and CDR2 SQIVND (reference sequence). CDR3 coding DNA: TGTGCCAGTAGTGAGGGACAGGGGAACTACGAGCAGTACTTC. Translated: CASSEGQGNYEQYF.

The chain carries TRBV11-2 and TRBJ2-5; D not certain. Germline V gene lookup returns CDR1 SGHAT and CDR2 FQNNGV. V lost 5 bases and J lost 5, with 9 bases in between. The CDR3 is 12 residues long. CDR3 loop: CASSAFEETQYF. CDR3 in DNA: TGTGCCAGCAGCGCTTTTGAGGAGACCCAGTACTTC.

CDR3 sequence: CASSLARSQYYGYTF. CDR3 nucleotide sequence: TGTGCCAGCAGCTTGGCCCGATCACAGTACTATGGCTACACCTTC. The rearrangement joins TRBV5-6 to TRBJ1-2; D not certain. Germline V gene lookup returns CDR1 SGHDT and CDR2 YYEEEE. The CDR3 is 15 residues long. Trimming stripped 0 bases from V and 3 bases from J, with 12 bases between.

This clone came up a few times. The chain carries TRBV5-4 and TRBJ2-7; D might be TRBD1 (6 bases). Germline assignment: CDR1 SGHNT and CDR2 YYREEE (reference sequence). The length of the CDR3 is 14 residues. V was clipped by 6 bases and J by 4 bases, with 17 bases between them. The DNA for the CDR3 is TGTGCCAGCACCCTACAGGGATCAGGATACGAGCAGTACTTC. This sequence encodes CASTLQGSGYEQYF.

The V call is TRBV19, the J call TRBJ1-1, with TRBD1 as a possible D gene (5 bases). The CDR3 covers 14 residues. The V gene lost 0 bases and the J gene lost 5 bases, with 10 bases spanning the gap. Germline CDR1 reads LNHDA; CDR2 reads SQIVND (reference sequence). The CDR3: CASSIDRVGTEAFF. Written as DNA, the CDR3 is TGTGCCAGTAGTATAGACAGGGTGGGAACTGAAGCTTTCTTT. Together with reference TRBV19 and TRBJ1-1, the CDR3 gives the full variable domain: DGGITQSPKYLFRKEGQNVTLSCEQNLNHDAMYWYRQDPGQGLRLIYYSQIVNDFQKGDIAEGYSVSREKKESFPLTVTSAQKNPTAFYLCASSIDRVGTEAFFGQGTRLTVV.

This clone occurred once. The V gene is TRBV7-2, the J gene TRBJ2-1, with D tentatively TRBD2 (5 bases). The germline V gene has CDR1 SGHTA and CDR2 FQGNSA. The CDR3 spans 13 residues. The germline V and J ends were trimmed by 4 bases and 7 bases, with 11 bases remaining between them. In DNA, the CDR3 is TGTGCCAGCAGCTCTAGCTGGATGAATGAGCAGTTCTTC. It codes for CASSSSWMNEQFF.

The chain carries TRBV28 and TRBJ1-2, with a possible D match to TRBD1 (6 bases). The CDR3 length is 14 residues. Between the trimmed V and J ends, which lost 5 bases and 1 base, there was a span of 11 bases. The germline CDR1 and CDR2 sequences are MDHEN and SYDVKM. CDR3 residues: CASSLTGYNYGYTF. CDR3 coding DNA: TGTGCCAGCAGTCTTACAGGGTATAACTATGGCTACACCTTC.